Below, 10 T cell receptor beta chains from the same sample are listed, as sequenced in a study of T-cell reconstitution after alpha-beta-depleted transplantation in children. Using unique molecular identifiers, the investigators prepared the TCRbeta library. Using its own MiXCR run on the PCR reads, TCRdb lists one record per CDR3 protein. Here the sample spans about 610,000 distinct CDR3 sequences, roughly 27% being singletons. Here the sequenced sample was PBMCs, taken before TCRalphabeta/CD19-depleted stem cell transplant. The receptor source for this set is a boy under two years old with Wiskott-Aldrich syndrome, due to receive a stem cell transplant.

The J gene is TRBJ2-1, the V gene TRBV5-1, with a weak D call TRBD2 (6 bases). This CDR3 region has 15 residues. Germline-derived CDR1 and CDR2 are SGHRS and YFSETQ. V dropped 1 base and J dropped 8 bases, with 16 bases sitting between them. The CDR3 bases are TGCGCCAGCAGCTTGAGGGCGGGAAACGGGTATGAGCAGTTCTTC. This encodes CASSLRAGNGYEQFF.

This chain connects TRBV20-1 to TRBJ2-7; no firm D call. Germline CDR1 and CDR2: DFQATT and SNEGSKA (reference sequence). V lost 6 bases and J lost 0, with 6 bases in between. This CDR3 is 11 amino acids long. The CDR3 nucleotides are TGCAGTGCGTACGACTCCTACGAGCAGTACTTC. Amino acid sequence: CSAYDSYEQYF.

The chain couples TRBV5-1 to TRBJ2-1, with 11 bases matching TRBD2. In germline, CDR1 is SGHRS, CDR2 YFSETQ. The CDR3 sequence is 18 residues long. After removal of 4 bases from V and 0 bases from J, the junction contained 9 bases not matched to a gene. The CDR3: CASSLGTSGATSYNEQFF. CDR3 bases: TGCGCCAGCAGCCTAGGGACTAGCGGAGCGACCTCCTACAATGAGCAGTTCTTC.

This clonotype was seen a few times. This chain joins TRBV5-5 and TRBJ2-2, with D hard to call. Germline V gene lookup returns CDR1 SGHKS and CDR2 YYEKEE (reference sequence). The CDR3 runs to 15 residues. V gave up 1 base and J gave up 2 bases, with 9 bases separating them. The CDR3 coding sequence is TGTGCCAGCAGCTTGAGGCCAGAAAACACCGGGGAGCTGTTTTTT. Protein sequence: CASSLRPENTGELFF.

This clonotype was counted only a few times. The chain joins TRBV28 to TRBJ2-4; possibly TRBD2 for D (6 bases). Germline V gene lookup returns CDR1 MDHEN and CDR2 SYDVKM. Trimming cost V 5 bases and J 9 bases, with 17 bases left between them. The CDR3 has 14 residues. The CDR3 here is CASSIPPSAGIQYF. CDR3 nucleotides: TGTGCCAGCAGTATACCGCCTAGCGCGGGCATTCAGTACTTC.

In its sample, this clonotype was seen a few times. This sequence joins TRBV27 and TRBJ2-1, with D possibly TRBD2 on 5 matching bases. The V end lost 6 bases, the J end lost 0 bases, and 15 bases lay between the germline ends. The CDR3 is 16 amino acids. The germline V gene has CDR1 MNHEY and CDR2 SMNVEV (reference sequence). The CDR3 protein is CASSHWRRSSYNEQFF. The CDR3 region has the DNA TGTGCCAGCAGCCATTGGAGGCGGAGCTCCTACAATGAGCAGTTCTTC.

This rearrangement joins TRBV27 to TRBJ2-1, with D tentatively TRBD2 (7 bases). Germline assignment: CDR1 MNHEY and CDR2 SMNVEV (reference sequence). This CDR3 has 15 residues. Trimming pared 6 bases from V and 8 bases from J, leaving 20 bases between. For the CDR3, the DNA is TGTGCCAGCAGGATACAGGGAGGGCCACGGGATGAGCAGTTCTTC. This encodes CASRIQGGPRDEQFF.

The chain links TRBV5-1 to TRBJ2-7; possible D gene TRBD1, 6 bases. Trimming took off 3 bases at V and 1 base at J, with 20 bases between the two ends. Germline lookup yields CDR1 SGHRS and CDR2 YFSETQ. CDR3 length: 17 residues. The CDR3 DNA is TGCGCCAGCAGCTGGGGCGTGAGAACCAGGGGATCCTACGAGCAGTACTTC. Residues: CASSWGVRTRGSYEQYF.

There are a few counts of this clonotype. V and J are TRBV5-1 and TRBJ2-3; D ambiguous. Germline V lookup: CDR1 SGHRS, CDR2 YFSETQ. Between the trimmed V and J ends, which lost 4 bases and 5 bases, there was a span of 11 bases. The CDR3 is made up of 13 amino acids. CDR3 nucleotides: TGCGCCAGCAGCCCCGGACCGCTAGATACGCAGTATTTT. This encodes CASSPGPLDTQYF. Together with reference TRBV5-1 and TRBJ2-3, the CDR3 gives the full variable domain: KAGVTQTPRYLIKTRGQQVTLSCSPISGHRSVSWYQQTPGQGLQFLFEYFSETQRNKGNFPGRFSGRQFSNSRSEMNVSTLELGDSALYLCASSPGPLDTQYFGPGTRLTVL.

The V call is TRBV5-1, the J call TRBJ2-3, with D maybe TRBD2 (6 bases). The CDR3 runs 13 residues. The germline gives CDR1 SGHRS, CDR2 YFSETQ. V gave up 4 bases and J gave up 6 bases, with 12 bases separating them. The CDR3 bases are TGCGCCAGCAGCCCGACTAGTCCGGATACGCAGTATTTT. Its translation is CASSPTSPDTQYF.